A selection of T cell receptor beta chains follows, all from one sample in a study of T cells in Graves' hyperthyroidism and ophthalmopathy. TCRdb itself ran the multiplex PCR reads through MiXCR, one entry per CDR3 protein. The data show about 300,000 distinct CDR3 sequences, over 15% seen once. Material: blood. These receptors were collected from a man in his thirties or forties with Graves' hyperthyroidism. Each CDR3 is given with its conserved first and last residue. D genes are given only for firm matches. Clone size is given for some rows only: seen once, a few or many times, or a class if the clone is expanded.

j_gene	len	d_gene	abundance	v_gene	CDR3aa	CDR3nt
TRBJ1-3	15	NA	few	TRBV19	CASSIGHFSGNTIYF	TGTGCCAGTAGTATAGGACATTTCTCTGGAAACACCATATATTTT
TRBJ2-1	14	NA	many	TRBV7-2	CASSLQRSTNEQFF	TGTGCCAGCAGCTTACAGCGGTCCACCAATGAGCAGTTCTTC
TRBJ2-6	18	TRBD2	NA	TRBV3-1	CASSQRLAGRSGANVLTF	TGTGCCAGCAGCCAGAGACTAGCGGGACGCTCTGGGGCCAACGTCCTGACTTTC
TRBJ2-3	14	NA	many	TRBV6-1	CASSEGVSGDTQYF	TGTGCCAGCAGTGAAGGTGTATCCGGAGATACGCAGTATTTT
TRBJ1-1	14	NA	NA	TRBV5-1	CASSLVGGNAEAFF	TGCGCCAGCAGCCTGGTAGGGGGGAACGCTGAAGCTTTCTTT
TRBJ2-3	14	TRBD1	many	TRBV20-1	CSASGTGGTDTQYF	TGCAGTGCTAGTGGGACAGGGGGAACAGATACGCAGTATTTT
TRBJ2-7	12	NA	many	TRBV20-1	CSARGQAYEQYF	TGCAGTGCTAGAGGACAGGCCTACGAGCAGTACTTC
TRBJ1-5	15	NA	many	TRBV2	CASTLGMTSNQPQHF	TGTGCCAGCACGTTGGGGATGACGAGCAATCAGCCCCAGCATTTT
TRBJ2-7	12	NA	many	TRBV2	CASSGSPYEQYF	TGTGCCAGCTCCGGGTCCCCATACGAGCAGTACTTC
TRBJ2-1	13	NA	NA	TRBV29-1	CSVGTLRGNEQFF	TGCAGCGTAGGGACCCTGAGAGGCAATGAGCAGTTCTTC
TRBJ2-5	13	TRBD2	many	TRBV12-3/TRBV12-4	CASQPGGQETQYF	TGTGCCAGCCAGCCGGGGGGGCAAGAGACCCAGTACTTC
TRBJ2-3	16	TRBD2	NA	TRBV20-1	CSAKTGTSGSGDTQYF	TGCAGTGCAAAAACCGGGACTAGCGGGAGTGGGGATACGCAGTATTTT
TRBJ2-3	12	NA	few	TRBV6-1	CASRSLVETQYF	TGTGCCAGCAGGTCCTTGGTGGAGACGCAGTATTTT
TRBJ1-4	16	TRBD1	many	TRBV7-2	CASRPPPGQGNEKLFF	TGTGCCAGCAGACCTCCCCCGGGACAGGGCAATGAAAAACTGTTTTTT
TRBJ1-2	13	NA	few	TRBV15	CATSRVQGYGYTF	TGTGCCACCAGCAGAGTCCAGGGTTATGGCTACACCTTC
TRBJ2-5	13	NA	many	TRBV3-1	CASKLADQETQYF	TGTGCCAGCAAACTGGCGGACCAAGAGACCCAGTACTTC
TRBJ2-2	16	NA	few	TRBV6-5	CASSYSRRGNTGELFF	TGTGCCAGCAGTTACTCGAGGAGGGGCAACACCGGGGAGCTGTTTTTT
TRBJ2-7	17	TRBD1	many	TRBV3-1	CASSPRPGQATAYEQYF	TGTGCCAGCAGCCCCCGGCCTGGACAGGCAACGGCCTACGAGCAGTACTTC
TRBJ2-7	14	TRBD1	NA	TRBV12-3/TRBV12-4	CASRYGQGLYEQYF	TGTGCCAGCAGATATGGACAGGGTCTCTACGAGCAGTACTTC
TRBJ2-5	12	NA	NA	TRBV20-1	CSARETQETQYF	TGCAGTGCTAGGGAAACGCAAGAGACCCAGTACTTC
TRBJ2-5	15	TRBD2	many	TRBV11-2	CASSPSGSPGGTQYF	TGTGCCAGCAGCCCCAGCGGGAGCCCCGGGGGGACCCAGTACTTC
TRBJ1-4	14	NA	many	TRBV28	CASSPRSANEKLFF	TGTGCCAGCTCCCCACGGTCAGCTAATGAAAAACTGTTTTTT
TRBJ1-5	15	NA	many	TRBV7-8	CASSLFYAEDQPQHF	TGTGCCAGCAGCTTATTTTATGCAGAAGACCAGCCCCAGCATTTT
TRBJ1-3	15	TRBD1	NA	TRBV9	CASSVRTGGSGTIYF	TGTGCCAGCAGCGTACGGACAGGGGGCTCGGGCACCATATATTTT
TRBJ2-1	15	NA	many	TRBV13	CASSFTGAAYNEQFF	TGTGCCAGCAGCTTTACAGGAGCCGCCTACAATGAGCAGTTCTTC
TRBJ1-1	14	NA	many	TRBV5-1	CASSLGGQNTEAFF	TGCGCCAGCAGCTTGGGCGGCCAGAACACTGAAGCTTTCTTT
TRBJ2-1	17	TRBD2	few	TRBV24-1	CATSDRVPSGRTHEQFF	TGTGCCACCAGTGACCGCGTGCCTAGCGGGAGGACGCATGAGCAGTTCTTC
TRBJ2-1	11	NA	many	TRBV6-2/TRBV6-3	CASSQGQEQFF	TGTGCCAGCAGCCAGGGGCAGGAGCAGTTCTTC
TRBJ2-2	16	TRBD2	many	TRBV24-1	CATSLGGSGNTGELFF	TGTGCCACCAGTCTCGGGGGGAGTGGGAACACCGGGGAGCTGTTTTTT
TRBJ2-5	18	TRBD2	many	TRBV27	CASSPPPWLAGGAETQYF	TGTGCCAGCAGTCCCCCACCGTGGCTAGCGGGGGGAGCAGAGACCCAGTACTTC
TRBJ2-1	14	NA	many	TRBV11-1	CASSVGRGWDEQFF	TGTGCCAGCAGCGTGGGAAGGGGTTGGGATGAGCAGTTCTTC
TRBJ1-2	15	NA	NA	TRBV3-1	CASSHNTGWKNGYTF	TGTGCCAGCAGCCATAATACAGGGTGGAAAAATGGCTACACCTTC
TRBJ2-5	14	TRBD1	many	TRBV7-2	CASSRVTGGETQYF	TGTGCCAGCAGCCGAGTGACAGGGGGAGAGACCCAGTACTTC
TRBJ2-3	12	NA	many	TRBV3-1	CASRGPPDTQYF	TGTGCCAGCAGGGGACCTCCAGATACGCAGTATTTT
TRBJ1-2	13	NA	few	TRBV5-1	CASSLGGVTGYTF	TGCGCCAGCAGCTTGGGAGGGGTAACTGGCTACACCTTC
TRBJ2-2	17	NA	NA	TRBV28	CASSLKMELTNTGELFF	TGTGCCAGCAGTTTAAAGATGGAACTTACGAACACCGGGGAGCTGTTTTTT
TRBJ1-3	15	TRBD1	NA	TRBV13	CASSREQGTGNTIYF	TGTGCCAGCAGCCGTGAACAGGGGACTGGAAACACCATATATTTT
TRBJ2-5	12	NA	many	TRBV3-1	CASRMSAETQYF	TGTGCCAGCAGGATGAGTGCGGAGACCCAGTACTTC
TRBJ1-2	19	NA	NA	TRBV5-1	CASSSRLPWWGTRLYGYTF	TGCGCCAGCAGCTCCCGCCTCCCGTGGTGGGGCACCCGCCTCTATGGCTACACCTTC
TRBJ1-5	15	NA	many	TRBV20-1	CSATLAGSRNQPQHF	TGCAGTGCGACGCTAGCAGGGTCACGCAATCAGCCCCAGCATTTT
TRBJ2-2	14	NA	medium-sized	TRBV7-9	CASSQTDRPGELFF	TGTGCCAGCAGCCAAACCGACCGGCCCGGGGAGCTGTTTTTT
TRBJ2-1	14	NA	NA	TRBV20-1	CSASQRERENEQFF	TGCAGTGCTAGTCAACGGGAGAGAGAGAATGAGCAGTTCTTC
TRBJ2-1	15	NA	NA	TRBV19	CASSIGVASYNEQFF	TGTGCCAGTAGTATAGGGGTAGCCTCCTACAATGAGCAGTTCTTC
TRBJ2-7	14	NA	many	TRBV11-2	CASSFPRFPYEQYF	TGTGCCAGCAGCTTCCCCAGGTTTCCCTACGAGCAGTACTTC
TRBJ2-7	14	NA	NA	TRBV5-1	CASSLAQQGLEQYF	TGCGCCAGCAGCTTGGCCCAACAAGGGCTCGAGCAGTACTTC
TRBJ1-1	13	NA	many	TRBV6-1	CASSYNRNTEAFF	TGTGCCAGCAGTTATAACAGGAACACTGAAGCTTTCTTT
TRBJ2-2	22	NA	NA	TRBV14	CAGSQVTPLALGWLSNTGELFF	TGTGCCGGCAGCCAAGTCACCCCGCTAGCCCTAGGATGGCTATCGAACACCGGGGAGCTGTTTTTT
TRBJ1-5	15	NA	NA	TRBV5-8	CASSLEGRENQPQHF	TGTGCCAGCAGCTTGGAGGGACGGGAGAATCAGCCCCAGCATTTT
TRBJ2-7	15	TRBD2	NA	TRBV6-2/TRBV6-3	CASSTPREGLYEQYF	TGTGCCAGCAGTACGCCGCGGGAGGGCCTCTACGAGCAGTACTTC
TRBJ2-2	14	NA	few	TRBV29-1	CSVRTLQNTGELFF	TGCAGCGTCCGGACCTTGCAGAACACCGGGGAGCTGTTTTTT
TRBJ2-7	16	TRBD2	NA	TRBV20-1	CSATGLAGGVENEQYF	TGCAGTGCTACCGGACTAGCGGGAGGGGTTGAGAACGAGCAGTACTTC